These 30 T cell receptor beta chains originate from one sample sequenced in a study of identical twins (TCRdb year 2016). Receptor libraries were prepared by 5' RACE. Sequencing used an Illumina HiSeq 2000. Using fastp at Q25 and MiXCR, TCRdb reprocessed the public reads and kept productive beta chains. Duplicate CDR3 protein sequences are folded into a single record with the most common DNA and genes. The sample has roughly 710,000 distinct CDR3 sequences on record, around 6.1% of them singletons. The top ten clonotypes cover under 2% of the sample. Material: naive T cells sorted from blood. According to the study, the label for this sample's cell subset or site signals: cells isolated with a human naive T-cell isolation kit. These receptors were collected from a man younger than 35 in good health.

This clonotype has a count of ten or more. This sequence joins TRBV5-1 and TRBJ1-5, with D possibly matching TRBD1 (5 bases). Germline-derived CDR1 and CDR2 are SGHRS and YFSETQ. V was clipped by 3 bases and J by 7 bases, with 17 bases between them. This CDR3 region has 15 residues. The CDR3 loop is CASSSGVGVRQPQHF. Here the CDR3 DNA reads TGCGCCAGCAGCTCGGGGGTGGGGGTCCGGCAGCCCCAGCATTTT.

This clonotype has a count of ten or more. V gene TRBV6-5 combines with J gene TRBJ2-2, with a tentative D call TRBD1 (6 bases). V dropped 1 base and J dropped 5 bases, with 14 bases sitting between them. The germline V gene encodes CDR1 MNHEY and CDR2 SVGAGI. The CDR3 covers 16 residues. CDR3 nucleotide sequence: TGTGCCAGCAGTTACTGGTCAGGGGCCCTGACCGGGGAGCTGTTTTTT. It codes for CASSYWSGALTGELFF.

J is TRBJ2-7 and V is TRBV5-1; TRBD2 is a possible D gene (5 bases). The CDR3 runs 14 residues. Per germline, CDR1 SGHRS and CDR2 YFSETQ. The V gene lost 3 bases and the J gene lost 0 bases, with 10 bases spanning the gap. The CDR3 protein is CASSSGGFSYEQYF. The CDR3, as DNA: TGCGCCAGCAGCTCCGGAGGATTCTCCTACGAGCAGTACTTC.

In this sample, this clonotype turned up many times. This rearrangement joins TRBV29-1 to TRBJ1-1, with TRBD1 matching over 7 bases. Germline CDR1 is SQVTM and CDR2 is ANQGSEA. The V segment lost 8 bases and the J segment 5 bases; nucleotides outside the gene matches: 11. CDR3 size: 13 residues. This CDR3 is CSSTDRAGTEAFF. CDR3 in DNA: TGCAGCTCCACCGACAGGGCCGGTACTGAAGCTTTCTTT.

The table lists this clonotype with many counts. V and J are TRBV3-1 and TRBJ1-2; D unresolved. CDR1 is LGHDT, CDR2 YNNKEL, per germline (reference sequence). Deletions cut 1 base from V and 5 bases from J, with 8 bases between. This CDR3 spans 13 amino acids. CDR3 protein: CASSQVNAYGYTF. CDR3 in DNA: TGTGCCAGCAGCCAAGTGAACGCATATGGCTACACCTTC.

This clonotype has just a few counts. The rearrangement uses TRBV7-8 and TRBJ2-1; D may match TRBD1 or TRBD2 (8 bases each). V shed 3 bases and J shed 6 bases, with 15 bases lying between them. Germline assignment: CDR1 SGHVS and CDR2 FQNEAQ. The CDR3 length is 15 residues. The CDR3 sequence is CASSLTGAGGNEQFF. Written as DNA, the CDR3 is TGTGCCAGCAGCTTGACAGGGGCGGGGGGCAATGAGCAGTTCTTC.

This clonotype was detected many times. This chain connects TRBV20-1 to TRBJ2-1; D call uncertain. Deletions cut 3 bases from V and 7 bases from J, with 13 bases between. Germline V gene lookup returns CDR1 DFQATT and CDR2 SNEGSKA (reference sequence). The CDR3 contains 13 residues. CDR3 sequence: CSASGNKPNEQFF. The CDR3, as DNA: TGCAGTGCTAGTGGGAATAAGCCGAATGAGCAGTTCTTC.

The rearrangement uses TRBV6-5 and TRBJ2-3; 8 bases match TRBD2. CDR1 and CDR2 (germline): MNHEY, SVGAGI. Losses at the gene ends were 5 bases for V and 2 bases for J; bases not matched to a gene: 9. This CDR3 has 16 residues. This CDR3 is CASSPSSAGATDTQYF. In DNA form, the CDR3 reads TGTGCCAGCAGTCCCTCGTCAGCGGGAGCCACAGATACGCAGTATTTT.

This clonotype was found a few times. This chain joins TRBV12-3 or TRBV12-4 and TRBJ2-5; TRBD1 might be the D (6 bases). The CDR3 is 15 amino acids. V gave up 6 bases and J gave up 1 base, with 15 bases separating them. The CDR3 region has the DNA TGTGCCAGCAGCACCGGGACAAACCCCCAAGAGACCCAGTACTTC. Translation gives CASSTGTNPQETQYF.

The table lists this clonotype with a few counts. This chain's CDR3 is CSARVGADTEAFF. DNA of the CDR3: TGCAGTGCTAGAGTGGGGGCGGACACTGAAGCTTTCTTT. The chain employs TRBV20-1 and TRBJ1-1, with D tentatively TRBD1 (6 bases). Looked up from germline, CDR1 is DFQATT and CDR2 is SNEGSKA (reference sequence). The length of the CDR3 is 13 residues. V was cut by 1 base and J by 3 bases, with 9 bases left in between.

This clonotype was seen ten or more times. The chain carries TRBV20-1 and TRBJ2-1; 8 bases match TRBD2. With V trimmed by 5 bases and J by 3 bases, 9 bases remained unmatched. The CDR3 consists of 15 residues. Germline V gene data show CDR1 as DFQATT and CDR2 as SNEGSKA (reference sequence). The CDR3 coding sequence is TGCAGTGCTTTCCCCACTAGCGGCCACTACAATGAGCAGTTCTTC. It specifies CSAFPTSGHYNEQFF.

This clonotype was recorded many times. The genes are TRBV20-1 and TRBJ2-3; 7 bases agree with TRBD2. The CDR3 covers 15 residues. The V and J ends lost 1 base and 2 bases, in that order; junction bases with no gene match: 6. Germline values: CDR1 DFQATT, CDR2 SNEGSKA (reference sequence). CDR3: CSARAGAGLTDTQYF. The CDR3 DNA reads TGCAGTGCTAGAGCAGGAGCGGGACTCACAGATACGCAGTATTTT.

This clonotype has ten or more counts. This chain uses TRBV20-1 with TRBJ1-3; 7 positions match TRBD1. The CDR3 has 16 residues. In germline, CDR1 is DFQATT, CDR2 SNEGSKA (reference sequence). V lost 4 bases, J lost 0 bases, and 9 bases stayed unmatched. As DNA, the CDR3 is TGCAGTGCTATATCCGGGACAGAGAGCTCTGGAAACACCATATATTTT. Protein sequence: CSAISGTESSGNTIYF.

The CDR3, as DNA: TGTGCCAGCAGTTGGGACATTGGGGAGCAGTACGTC. Amino acid sequence: CASSWDIGEQYV. This chain links TRBV7-2 with TRBJ2-7, with a tentative D call TRBD1 (6 bases). V was shortened by 6 bases and J by 7 bases, with 13 bases between the two germline ends. In germline, CDR1 is SGHTA, CDR2 FQGNSA. This CDR3 is 12 amino acids long.

The chain combines TRBV6-1 with TRBJ2-1; TRBD2 matches at 12 bases. CDR1 and CDR2 from the germline V gene are MNHNS and SASEGT. The CDR3 has 16 residues. Trimming took 6 bases from V and 3 from J; bases not matched to a gene: 6. Written as DNA, the CDR3 is TGTGCCAGCAGCAATAGACTAGCGGGAGACTACAATGAGCAGTTCTTC. Protein: CASSNRLAGDYNEQFF.

The V call is TRBV5-1, the J call TRBJ2-3; D may be TRBD2 (5 bases). This CDR3 spans 14 amino acids. Trimming shortened V by 4 bases and J by 4 bases, and 13 bases separated the two germline ends. The germline V gene encodes CDR1 SGHRS and CDR2 YFSETQ. The CDR3 region has the DNA TGCGCCAGCAGCCGACCGGGAACCCCAGATACGCAGTATTTT. Protein product: CASSRPGTPDTQYF. The whole variable domain, remainder taken from reference TRBV5-1 and TRBJ2-3, is KAGVTQTPRYLIKTRGQQVTLSCSPISGHRSVSWYQQTPGQGLQFLFEYFSETQRNKGNFPGRFSGRQFSNSRSEMNVSTLELGDSALYLCASSRPGTPDTQYFGPGTRLTVL.

This clonotype was seen more than once but under ten times. This sequence joins TRBV19 and TRBJ1-5; D remains unclear. Germline V lookup: CDR1 LNHDA, CDR2 SQIVND (reference sequence). The CDR3 extends over 13 amino acids. V was trimmed by 5 bases and J by 5 bases, leaving 10 bases between them. This CDR3 is CASSPNMDQPQHF. The CDR3 bases are TGTGCCAGTAGTCCTAACATGGATCAGCCCCAGCATTTT.

CDR3 sequence (DNA): TGTGCCAGCATCCCTTTAAACCTGGGGGGCCGGCAGTTTAGCTCCTACGAGCAGTACGTC. It codes for CASIPLNLGGRQFSSYEQYV. The chain employs TRBV28 and TRBJ2-7; D tentatively reads TRBD1 or TRBD2 (6 bases each). With 7 bases removed from V and 0 bases from J, the gap between germline ends came to 31 bases. The germline V gene encodes CDR1 MDHEN and CDR2 SYDVKM. CDR3 length: 20 residues.

This clonotype was detected many times. The chain links TRBV7-9 to TRBJ1-3; no firm D call. The CDR3 loop spans 15 amino acids. Germline-derived CDR1 and CDR2 are SEHNR and FQNEAQ (reference sequence). V lost 4 bases and J 0 bases, leaving 10 bases between the germline ends. Here the CDR3 DNA reads TGTGCCAGCAGCTCTGGGCCGTCCTCTGGAAACACCATATATTTT. Its protein product is CASSSGPSSGNTIYF.

The chain joins TRBV5-1 to TRBJ2-6, with D possibly being TRBD2 (5 bases). CDR3 length: 14 amino acids. V lost 6 bases and J 1 base, leaving 8 bases between the germline ends. Per the germline V gene, CDR1 is SGHRS and CDR2 is YFSETQ. The CDR3 bases are TGCGCCAGCAACTCGGGGTCTGGGGCCAACGTCCTGACTTTC. Its protein is CASNSGSGANVLTF.

The gene calls are TRBV7-9 and TRBJ2-7; TRBD1 aligns across 10 bases. The V and J ends lost 4 bases and 5 bases, in that order; junction bases with no gene match: 8. The CDR3 has 15 amino acids. Germline values: CDR1 SEHNR, CDR2 FQNEAQ (reference sequence). The CDR3 region has the DNA TGTGCCAGCAGCTCAACGGGACAGGGGATAAACGAGCAGTACGTC. As protein: CASSSTGQGINEQYV.

This rearrangement joins TRBV27 to TRBJ1-4; D ambiguous. Trimming left V 8 bases short and J 4 bases short, with 5 bases between. There are 11 residues in the CDR3. Germline V gene sequence: CDR1 MNHEY, CDR2 SMNVEV (reference sequence). The CDR3 DNA follows: TGTGCCAGCGGTCTTAATGAAAAACTGTTTTTT. Encoded protein: CASGLNEKLFF.

The chain links TRBV20-1 to TRBJ2-5, with D unclear. In germline, CDR1 is DFQATT, CDR2 SNEGSKA (reference sequence). V lost 4 bases and J 4 bases, leaving 7 bases between the germline ends. CDR3 length: 11 residues. The CDR3 region has the DNA TGCAGTGCTACCCCTCGAGAGACCCAGTACTTC. This encodes CSATPRETQYF.

This clonotype has ten or more counts. The rearrangement links TRBV4-3 to TRBJ1-4; 8 bases map to TRBD1. Germline loops: CDR1 LGHNA, CDR2 YSLEER. Losses at the gene ends were 9 bases for V and 6 bases for J; bases not matched to a gene: 18. The CDR3 covers 17 residues. The CDR3 sequence is CASKRAGGAGSDEKLFF. DNA of the CDR3: TGCGCCAGTAAGAGGGCAGGGGGCGCGGGGTCGGATGAAAAACTGTTTTTT.

The sample holds many counts of this clonotype. The CDR3 is CASSGREKLFF. The CDR3 DNA sequence: TGTGCCAGCAGTGGGCGAGAAAAACTGTTTTTT. The V call is TRBV25-1, the J call TRBJ1-4; D is undetermined. Looked up from germline, CDR1 is MGHDK and CDR2 is SYGVNS. The CDR3 is 11 amino acids. Trimming shortened V by 4 bases and J by 8 bases, and 5 bases separated the two germline ends.

This clonotype was recorded a few times. V gene TRBV27 combines with J gene TRBJ2-3, with 10 bases that match TRBD1. Germline trimming cut 6 bases from V and 5 bases from J; bases unmatched to any gene: 11. This CDR3 is 16 amino acids long. From germline, CDR1 is MNHEY and CDR2 SMNVEV (reference sequence). In nucleotides, the CDR3 is TGTGCCAGCAGCCTTTACCCGACAGGGGGCCGAGATACGCAGTATTTT. Translating gives CASSLYPTGGRDTQYF.

This rearrangement joins TRBV20-1 to TRBJ1-6; tentatively, D is TRBD1 (5 bases). V was trimmed by 2 bases and J by 6 bases, leaving 20 bases between them. CDR1 is DFQATT and CDR2 is SNEGSKA in the germline V gene (reference sequence). The CDR3 has 17 residues. This CDR3 reads CSARHMPSRGGNSPLHF. As DNA, the CDR3 is TGCAGTGCTAGACACATGCCCAGTCGGGGCGGTAATTCACCCCTCCACTTT.

At least ten counts were recorded for this clonotype. The chain carries TRBV27 and TRBJ1-6; D perhaps matches TRBD1 (5 bases). The CDR3 is 15 residues long. The V gene lost 5 bases and the J gene lost 10 bases, with 18 bases spanning the gap. The germline gives CDR1 MNHEY, CDR2 SMNVEV (reference sequence). This chain's CDR3 is CASSPGGEHRSPLHF. DNA of the CDR3: TGTGCCAGCAGTCCCGGGGGGGAGCATAGGTCACCCCTCCACTTT.

This clonotype occurred a few times. The rearrangement uses TRBV7-9 and TRBJ2-6; no definite D call. The germline V gene encodes CDR1 SEHNR and CDR2 FQNEAQ (reference sequence). The CDR3 contains 15 residues. Between the trimmed V and J ends, which lost 8 bases and 3 bases, there was a span of 14 bases. The CDR3 sequence is CASPREVSGANVLTF. CDR3 coding DNA: TGTGCCAGCCCTAGGGAAGTGAGTGGGGCCAACGTCCTGACTTTC.

The sample holds many counts of this clonotype. The chain joins TRBV27 to TRBJ1-5; D remains unclear. Trimming took 5 bases from V and 11 from J, leaving 16 bases between them. The V gene's germline CDR1 is MNHEY and CDR2 SMNVEV (reference sequence). The CDR3 covers 13 residues. The CDR3 spells CASSPRQLGSQHF. The CDR3 region has the DNA TGTGCCAGCAGTCCTAGACAATTGGGGTCCCAGCATTTT.